The 3 T cell receptor beta chains below were found in one sample sequenced in a study of read filtering for tumor transcriptome and immune sequencing. The library was built from roughly 400 ng RNA with molecular barcoded adaptors for alpha/delta and beta/gamma chains. TCRdb itself ran the reads through MiXCR, one entry per CDR3 protein. This sample has fewer than 90,000 distinct CDR3 sequences; about 12% occur once, and the top ten carry just under 15%. The sample comprised a population of CD138-negative cells sorted from bone marrow. Receptors were obtained from a donor at least 40 years old with multiple myeloma.

This clonotype has at least ten counts. The CDR3 protein is CASSPGEVPTDTQYF. In DNA, the CDR3 is TGCGCCAGCAGCCCGGGGGAGGTCCCCACAGATACGCAGTATTTT. This rearrangement joins TRBV5-1 to TRBJ2-3; D may be TRBD2 (6 bases). The CDR3 length is 15 residues. Germline CDR1 reads SGHRS; CDR2 reads YFSETQ. V dropped 4 bases and J dropped 2 bases, with 14 bases sitting between them.

This clonotype was observed many times. The V call is TRBV20-1, the J call TRBJ2-7; 14 nucleotides agree with TRBD2. Germline V lookup: CDR1 DFQATT, CDR2 SNEGSKA (reference sequence). V shed 0 bases, J shed 3 bases, and the junction held 1 base outside the gene matches. This CDR3 spans 15 amino acids. This CDR3 reads CSAREGTSGSYEQYF. The CDR3 coding sequence is TGCAGTGCTAGAGAAGGGACTAGCGGGAGCTACGAGCAGTACTTC.

This clonotype was seen at least ten times. The gene calls are TRBV11-1 and TRBJ2-2; 7 nucleotides align to TRBD2. CDR1 SGHAT and CDR2 FQDESV come from the germline V gene (reference sequence). This CDR3 is built from 13 residues. The J segment lost 6 bases and the V segment lost 5 bases, leaving 3 bases of the junction unmatched. The CDR3 coding sequence is TGTGCCAGCAGCAATGGGGGGGCCGGGGAGCTGTTTTTT. This translates into CASSNGGAGELFF.